This section outlines one T cell receptor (beta chain) sequence together with its context. The CDR3 covers 18 residues. Trimming at V came to 0 bases and at J to 0 bases, leaving 5 bases not matched to a gene. Germline V gene data show CDR1 as LGHNA and CDR2 as YSLEER. This sample is part of a study of radiotherapy plus CTLA-4 blockade in lung cancer. Produced via immunoSEQ multiplex PCR; TCRdb's table is partial and in-frame only. This table holds about 87,000 clones, around 87% found once. The starting material was peripheral blood, obtained from a patient treated with radiotherapy plus ipilimumab. The receptor was derived from a human donor with non-small cell lung cancer that progressed on radiotherapy plus ipilimumab. The chain joins TRBV4-3 to TRBJ2-6, with TRBD2 identical over 7 bases. The CDR3 loop is CASSQDPPGGSGANVLTF. In DNA, the CDR3 is TGCGCCAGCAGCCAAGATCCGCCGGGGGGCTCTGGGGCCAACGTCCTGACTTTC.